The rows below give T cell receptor beta chains drawn from one sample of a study of blood T cell repertoires in COVID-19. The table came from immunoSEQ multiplex PCR; TCRdb's copy has only in-frame clones and leaves some out. The table lists over 60,000 clones, 76% of them singletons. Specimen: peripheral blood. The receptors stem from a woman older than 75 with acute or convalescent COVID-19. Both conserved end residues are part of each CDR3. Fields, in order: J gene, D gene, clone size, V gene, CDR3 DNA, CDR3 protein. D genes are given only for firm matches. A row's size may be missing; if present it is once, few, many or a size class.

j_call: TRBJ2-1
d_call: TRBD2
clone_size: few
v_call: TRBV3-1/TRBV3-2
cdr3_nt: TGTGCCAGCAGCCAAGTAGGACTAGCGGGGGGGTACAATGAGCAGTTCTTC
cdr3_aa: CASSQVGLAGGYNEQFF

j_call: TRBJ2-3
d_call: TRBD2
clone_size: few
v_call: TRBV24-1
cdr3_nt: TGTGCCACCAGTTCTAGCGGGAGGGCAGATACGCAGTATTTT
cdr3_aa: CATSSSGRADTQYF

j_call: TRBJ1-2
d_call: TRBD1
clone_size: NA
v_call: TRBV28
cdr3_nt: TGTGCCAGCAGTACAGGGACAGTGGGGGGCTACACCTTC
cdr3_aa: CASSTGTVGGYTF

j_call: TRBJ2-3
d_call: TRBD1
clone_size: many
v_call: TRBV25-1
cdr3_nt: TGTGCCAGCAGTGTGACAGGGAGCACAGATACGCAGTATTTT
cdr3_aa: CASSVTGSTDTQYF

j_call: TRBJ2-7
d_call: NA
clone_size: few
v_call: TRBV5-1
cdr3_nt: TGCGCCAGCAGCGCAACAGGAGACGAGCAGTACTTC
cdr3_aa: CASSATGDEQYF

j_call: TRBJ1-1
d_call: NA
clone_size: NA
v_call: TRBV28
cdr3_nt: TGTGCCAGCAGCCCCCCGGGGGGAAGCGCTGAAGCTTTCTTT
cdr3_aa: CASSPPGGSAEAFF

j_call: TRBJ2-7
d_call: TRBD2
clone_size: NA
v_call: TRBV7-2
cdr3_nt: TGTGCCAGCAGCTTAGTGTCCGGGCTAGCGGGATCCAGGTACGAGCAGTACTTC
cdr3_aa: CASSLVSGLAGSRYEQYF

j_call: TRBJ1-4
d_call: TRBD1
clone_size: NA
v_call: TRBV29-1
cdr3_nt: TGCAGCGTTGCCTGGGACAGTCTTAATGAAAAACTGTTTTTT
cdr3_aa: CSVAWDSLNEKLFF

j_call: TRBJ1-1
d_call: NA
clone_size: NA
v_call: TRBV5-1
cdr3_nt: TGCGCCAGCAGCTTGGGGTTTGGGCAGGGCACTGAAGCTTTCTTT
cdr3_aa: CASSLGFGQGTEAFF

j_call: TRBJ2-1
d_call: NA
clone_size: many
v_call: TRBV7-2
cdr3_nt: TGTGCCAGCAGCTTCGCTCGCGGACTCAGCTCCTACAATGAGCAGTTCTTC
cdr3_aa: CASSFARGLSSYNEQFF

j_call: TRBJ2-1
d_call: TRBD2
clone_size: NA
v_call: TRBV28
cdr3_nt: TGTGCCAGCAGTTTCGCCCTTCGGGAGGAGCCCTACAATGAGCAGTTCTTC
cdr3_aa: CASSFALREEPYNEQFF

j_call: TRBJ2-6
d_call: TRBD2
clone_size: NA
v_call: TRBV20-1
cdr3_nt: TGCAGTGCTAGTAGTCTAGCGGGAGGCTCGGGTGGGGCCAACGTCCTGACTTTC
cdr3_aa: CSASSLAGGSGGANVLTF

j_call: TRBJ1-5
d_call: NA
clone_size: NA
v_call: TRBV7-8
cdr3_nt: TGTGCCAGCAGCCCTCACGGGACACCGAATAGCAATCAGCCCCAGCATTTT
cdr3_aa: CASSPHGTPNSNQPQHF

j_call: TRBJ1-3
d_call: NA
clone_size: NA
v_call: TRBV4-2
cdr3_nt: TGTGCCAGCAGCCAAGATCAGGCAGGAAACACCATATATTTT
cdr3_aa: CASSQDQAGNTIYF

j_call: TRBJ1-5
d_call: NA
clone_size: NA
v_call: TRBV7-2
cdr3_nt: TGTGCCAGCAGCTTAGCCTCGGGACAACCCAATCAGCCCCAGCATTTT
cdr3_aa: CASSLASGQPNQPQHF

j_call: TRBJ1-3
d_call: NA
clone_size: NA
v_call: TRBV27
cdr3_nt: TGTGCCAGTCAAGGGAGGGTTTGCAGAAACACCATATATTTT
cdr3_aa: CASQGRVCRNTIYF

j_call: TRBJ2-3
d_call: TRBD2
clone_size: NA
v_call: TRBV18
cdr3_nt: TGTGCCAGCTCACCGAACCCCCCGGGACTAGCGAGGGATACGCAGTATTTT
cdr3_aa: CASSPNPPGLARDTQYF

j_call: TRBJ1-1
d_call: NA
clone_size: NA
v_call: TRBV7-9
cdr3_nt: TGTGCCAGCAGCTTAAACAGTCTGAACACTGAAGCTTTCTTT
cdr3_aa: CASSLNSLNTEAFF

j_call: TRBJ2-1
d_call: NA
clone_size: many
v_call: TRBV28
cdr3_nt: TGTGCCAGCAGTTTATCAGGGGCCAGCAATGAGCAGTTCTTC
cdr3_aa: CASSLSGASNEQFF

j_call: TRBJ1-2
d_call: TRBD1
clone_size: NA
v_call: TRBV4-3
cdr3_nt: TGCGCCAGCAGCCAAGATCGAGGGACAGCGCGTGGCTACACCTTC
cdr3_aa: CASSQDRGTARGYTF

j_call: TRBJ2-7
d_call: TRBD2
clone_size: NA
v_call: TRBV2
cdr3_nt: TGTGCCAGCAGTGAGGGACTAGCGGGAAGCTCCTACGAGCAGTACTTC
cdr3_aa: CASSEGLAGSSYEQYF

j_call: TRBJ1-5
d_call: NA
clone_size: NA
v_call: TRBV6-5
cdr3_nt: TGTGCCAGCAGTTCCCTCGCGGGTAGAAGCAATCAGCCCCAGCATTTT
cdr3_aa: CASSSLAGRSNQPQHF